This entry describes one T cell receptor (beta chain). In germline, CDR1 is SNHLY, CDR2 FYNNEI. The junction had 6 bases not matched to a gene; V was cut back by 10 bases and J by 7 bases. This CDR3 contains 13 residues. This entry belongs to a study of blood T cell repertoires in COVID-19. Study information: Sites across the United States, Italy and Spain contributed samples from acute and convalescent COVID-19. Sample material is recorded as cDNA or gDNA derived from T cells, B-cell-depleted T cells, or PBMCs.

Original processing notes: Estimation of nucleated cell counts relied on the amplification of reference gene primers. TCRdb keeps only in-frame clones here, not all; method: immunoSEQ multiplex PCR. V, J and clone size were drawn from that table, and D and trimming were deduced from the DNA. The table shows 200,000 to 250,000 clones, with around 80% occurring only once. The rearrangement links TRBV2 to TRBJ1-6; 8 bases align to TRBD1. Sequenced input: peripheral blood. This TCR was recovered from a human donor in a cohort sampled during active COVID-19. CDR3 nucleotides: TGTGCCAACCTTCAGGGGGCCAATTCACCCCTCCACTTT. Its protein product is CANLQGANSPLHF.